This T cell receptor beta chain came from a study of cytotoxic CD8 clonotypes in ibrutinib-treated CLL. Sequencing was performed with immunoSEQ multiplex PCR; in TCRdb, only in-frame clones are kept and a portion is missing. This sample has tens of thousands of clones; roughly two thirds occur once, and the top ten carry around 9.1%. Genomic DNA (approximately 2.1 micrograms) was obtained from cryopreserved PBMCs for construction of TCR beta libraries. This CDR3 has 18 residues. V was clipped by 9 bases and J by 0 bases; unmatched bases: 13. CDR1 is MNHEY, CDR2 SMNVEV, per germline (reference sequence).

The sample was PBMCs, taken at disease progression, from a patient treated with ibrutinib. The TCR sequence derives from a human donor with chronic lymphocytic leukemia. The V gene is TRBV27, the J gene TRBJ2-6; 8 bases agree with TRBD1. The CDR3 bases are TGTGCCAGTGCCGACAGGGGAGCTCTTGGCTCTGGGGCCAACGTCCTGACTTTC. Amino acid sequence: CASADRGALGSGANVLTF.